These 15 T cell receptor beta chains were sequenced from one sample in a study of preoperative IRX-2 immunotherapy in early breast cancer. The treatment here: preoperative locoregional IRX-2 cytokine immunotherapy. TCRdb's table, derived via immunoSEQ multiplex PCR, lists solely in-frame clones and lacks some. The table lists roughly 42,000 clones, roughly 80% of them singletons. The sample here was tumor tissue, taken after IRX-2 immunotherapy. The receptors originated from a human donor with breast cancer.

The chain recombines TRBV10-2 with TRBJ2-3; TRBD2 agrees at 9 bases. V gave up 0 bases and J gave up 0 bases; unmatched junction bases: 7. Germline values: CDR1 WSHSY, CDR2 SAAADI. The CDR3 contains 18 residues. CDR3 protein: CASSESTSGRRSTDTQYF. The CDR3 DNA reads TGCGCCAGCAGTGAGTCGACTAGCGGCCGCCGGAGCACAGATACGCAGTATTTT.

As to this clone: An end of the junction does not agree with germline; a read error may underlie this. V and J are TRBV27 and TRBJ2-3; D not resolved. Per germline, CDR1 MNHEY and CDR2 SMNVEV (reference sequence). CDR3 length: 13 amino acids. The CDR3 DNA reads TGTGCCACCAGTGATCATGAGCAGGATACGCAGTATTTT. This codes for CATSDHEQDTQYF.

The chain combines TRBV10-2 with TRBJ2-3, with a weak D call TRBD2 (6 bases). This CDR3 has 14 residues. The germline V gene has CDR1 WSHSY and CDR2 SAAADI. V lost 5 bases to trimming and J lost 0 bases, with 9 bases between them. CDR3 region: CASSPRESTDTQYF. CDR3 nucleotides: TGCGCCAGCAGTCCGCGGGAAAGCACAGATACGCAGTATTTT.

The V gene is TRBV5-1, the J gene TRBJ2-2; D might be TRBD1 (6 bases). V was pared by 7 bases and J by 5 bases, with 15 bases between. The CDR3 covers 14 residues. Germline loops: CDR1 SGHRS, CDR2 YFSETQ. The CDR3 DNA reads as TGCGCCAGCGCCTCAGGGGCGGAGACCGGGGAGCTGTTTTTT. Its translation is CASASGAETGELFF.

V is TRBV10-2 and J is TRBJ1-1, with D uncertain. Looked up from germline, CDR1 is WSHSY and CDR2 is SAAADI. The CDR3 contains 13 residues. V was trimmed by 5 bases and J by 6 bases, leaving 13 bases between them. The CDR3, as DNA: TGCGCCAGCAGTTGGCAGGACTTACCTGAAGCTTTCTTT. Translated: CASSWQDLPEAFF.

V and J are TRBV10-3 and TRBJ2-7; tentatively, D is TRBD2 (6 bases). This CDR3 has 15 amino acids. The V gene's germline CDR1 is ENHRY and CDR2 SYGVKD. The germline V and J ends were trimmed by 1 base and 7 bases, with 17 bases remaining between them. The CDR3 nucleotides read TGTGCCATCAGTGAGTGGGGGACCGCAGGAGGGGAGCAGTACTTC. As protein: CAISEWGTAGGEQYF.

The V gene is TRBV5-1, the J gene TRBJ1-2, with 10 bases aligning to TRBD1. The CDR3 covers 15 residues. Germline lookup yields CDR1 SGHRS and CDR2 YFSETQ. Trimming cost V 4 bases and J 6 bases; bases outside gene matches: 9. CDR3 in DNA: TGCGCCAGCAGCCTCCGGACAGGGGGAGGCCATGGCTACACCTTC. Its protein product is CASSLRTGGGHGYTF.

The chain combines TRBV29-1 with TRBJ2-7; 7 bases are shared with TRBD1. V lost 7 bases, J lost 5 bases, and 8 bases stayed unmatched. Germline V gene data show CDR1 as SQVTM and CDR2 as ANQGSEA. CDR3 length equals 12 residues. The CDR3 spells CSAFWTGNEQYF. The CDR3 nucleotides read TGCAGCGCCTTCTGGACAGGAAACGAGCAGTACTTC.

The CDR3 coding sequence is TGTGCCAGCAGCTCAAGGGACAGCTCCTACGAGCAGTACTTC. It encodes CASSSRDSSYEQYF. The chain combines TRBV30 with TRBJ2-7; the match to TRBD1 covers 7 bases. Germline CDR1 reads GTSNPN; CDR2 reads SVGIG (reference sequence). CDR3 size: 14 residues. The junction had 10 bases not matched to a gene; V was cut back by 8 bases and J by 0 bases.

J is TRBJ2-7 and V is TRBV9; D is unclear. Deletions cut 5 bases from V and 2 bases from J, with 14 bases between. Germline loops: CDR1 SGDLS, CDR2 YYNGEE. CDR3 size: 14 residues. In nucleotides, the CDR3 is TGTGCCAGCAGTTTTGCCTTCACCGCCTACGAGCAGTACTTC. This sequence encodes CASSFAFTAYEQYF.

This clone was counted between two and nine times. V and J are TRBV30 and TRBJ1-1, with a possible D match to TRBD1 (5 bases). Per the germline V gene, CDR1 is GTSNPN and CDR2 is SVGIG (reference sequence). Trimming pared 4 bases from V and 9 bases from J, leaving 18 bases between. The CDR3 runs to 13 residues. The CDR3 here is CAWTVLGTRQAFF. The CDR3 bases are TGTGCCTGGACCGTCCTGGGGACCAGACAAGCTTTCTTT.

In DNA form, the CDR3 reads TGTGCCAGCAGCGATCTGAATGGGGGCGGAGGGGAGACCCAGTACTTC. This gives the protein CASSDLNGGGGETQYF. This sequence joins TRBV14 and TRBJ2-5; D possibly uses TRBD1 or TRBD2 (6 bases each). The V gene lost 5 bases and the J gene lost 5 bases, with 21 bases spanning the gap. This CDR3 is built from 16 residues. Per germline, CDR1 SGHDN and CDR2 FVKESK.

V and J are TRBV6-8 and TRBJ1-2; possibly TRBD1 for D (5 bases). Trimming took 7 bases from V and 8 from J, leaving 17 bases between them. Germline loops: CDR1 MNHGY, CDR2 SAAAGT. This CDR3 region has 13 residues. The CDR3 is CASTENRPRGYTF. CDR3 in DNA: TGTGCCAGCACTGAAAACAGGCCTCGGGGCTACACCTTC.

V gene TRBV19 combines with J gene TRBJ1-1; the match to TRBD1 covers 8 bases. V gave up 5 bases and J gave up 1 base; unmatched junction bases: 0. CDR3 length equals 13 residues. Germline CDR1 LNHDA, CDR2 SQIVND (reference sequence). The CDR3 sequence: CASSQGANTEAFF. For the CDR3, the DNA is TGTGCCAGTAGTCAGGGGGCGAACACTGAAGCTTTCTTT.

The chain recombines TRBV11-3 with TRBJ2-7; tentatively, D is TRBD2 (6 bases). Trimming cost V 2 bases and J 2 bases, with 13 bases left between them. This CDR3 region has 15 residues. The germline CDR1 and CDR2 sequences are SGHNT and YENEEA. The chain's CDR3 is CASSLSGVRAYEQYF. CDR3 coding DNA: TGTGCCAGCAGCTTATCGGGGGTAAGGGCCTACGAGCAGTACTTC.